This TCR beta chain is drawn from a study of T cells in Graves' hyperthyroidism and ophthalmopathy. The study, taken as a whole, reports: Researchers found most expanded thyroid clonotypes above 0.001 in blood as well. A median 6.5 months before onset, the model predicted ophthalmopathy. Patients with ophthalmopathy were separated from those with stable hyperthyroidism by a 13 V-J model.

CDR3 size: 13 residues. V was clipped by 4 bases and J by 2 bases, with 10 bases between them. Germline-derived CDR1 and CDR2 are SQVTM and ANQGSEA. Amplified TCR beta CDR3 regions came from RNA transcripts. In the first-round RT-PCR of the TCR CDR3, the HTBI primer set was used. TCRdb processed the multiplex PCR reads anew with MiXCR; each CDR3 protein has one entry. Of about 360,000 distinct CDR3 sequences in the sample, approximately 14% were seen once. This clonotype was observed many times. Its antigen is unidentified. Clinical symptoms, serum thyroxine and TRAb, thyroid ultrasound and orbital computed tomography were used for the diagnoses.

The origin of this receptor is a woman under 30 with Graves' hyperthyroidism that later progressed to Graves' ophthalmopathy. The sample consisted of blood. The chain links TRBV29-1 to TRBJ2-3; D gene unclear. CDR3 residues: CSVVRALTDTQYF. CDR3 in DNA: TGCAGCGTTGTTCGAGCTCTCACAGATACGCAGTATTTT.